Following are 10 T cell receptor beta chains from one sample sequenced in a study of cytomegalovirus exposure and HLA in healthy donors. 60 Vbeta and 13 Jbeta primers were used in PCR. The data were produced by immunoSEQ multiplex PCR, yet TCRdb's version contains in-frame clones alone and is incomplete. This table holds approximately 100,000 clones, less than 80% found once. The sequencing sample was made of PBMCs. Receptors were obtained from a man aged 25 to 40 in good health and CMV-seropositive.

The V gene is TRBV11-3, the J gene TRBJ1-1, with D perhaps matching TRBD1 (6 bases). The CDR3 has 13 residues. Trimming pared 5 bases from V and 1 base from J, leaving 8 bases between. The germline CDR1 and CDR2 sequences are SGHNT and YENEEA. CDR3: CASSRGQNTEAFF. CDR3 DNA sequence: TGTGCCAGCAGCAGGGGACAGAACACTGAAGCTTTCTTT.

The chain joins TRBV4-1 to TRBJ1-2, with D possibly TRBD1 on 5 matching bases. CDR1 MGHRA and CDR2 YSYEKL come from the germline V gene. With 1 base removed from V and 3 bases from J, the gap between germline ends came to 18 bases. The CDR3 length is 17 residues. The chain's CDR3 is CASSQVVSRRVDYGYTF. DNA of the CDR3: TGCGCCAGCAGCCAAGTTGTGAGTCGCAGGGTGGACTATGGCTACACCTTC.

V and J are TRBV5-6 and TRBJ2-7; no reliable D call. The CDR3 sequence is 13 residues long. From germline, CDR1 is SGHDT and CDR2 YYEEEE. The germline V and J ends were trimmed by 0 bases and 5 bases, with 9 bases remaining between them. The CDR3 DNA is TGTGCCAGCAGCTTGGGGCAGTTCGACGAGCAGTACTTC. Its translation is CASSLGQFDEQYF.

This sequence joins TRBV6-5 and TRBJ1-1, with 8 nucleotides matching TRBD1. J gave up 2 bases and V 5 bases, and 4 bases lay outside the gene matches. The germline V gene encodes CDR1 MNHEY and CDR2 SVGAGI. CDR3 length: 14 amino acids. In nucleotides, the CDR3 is TGTGCCAGCAGTGAGGACAGGGCTAACACTGAAGCTTTCTTT. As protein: CASSEDRANTEAFF.

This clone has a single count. The CDR3 here is CANTSGGGLNQPQHF. For the CDR3, the DNA is TGTGCCAACACCTCTGGGGGAGGCCTCAATCAGCCCCAGCATTTT. The chain recombines TRBV6-1 with TRBJ1-5; tentatively, D is TRBD1 (5 bases). The CDR3 length is 15 residues. The germline V gene has CDR1 MNHNS and CDR2 SASEGT. V gave up 10 bases and J gave up 3 bases, with 19 bases separating them.

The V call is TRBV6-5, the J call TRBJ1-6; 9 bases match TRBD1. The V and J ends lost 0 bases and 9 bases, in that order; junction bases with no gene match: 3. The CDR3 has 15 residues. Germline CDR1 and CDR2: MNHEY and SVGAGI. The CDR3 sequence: CASSYSGTGSSPLHF. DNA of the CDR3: TGTGCCAGCAGTTACTCCGGGACAGGGAGTTCACCCCTCCACTTT.

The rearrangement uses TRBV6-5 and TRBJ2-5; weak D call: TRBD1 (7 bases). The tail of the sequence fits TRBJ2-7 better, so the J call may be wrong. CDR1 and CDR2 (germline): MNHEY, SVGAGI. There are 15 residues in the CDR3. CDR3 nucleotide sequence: TGTGCCAGCAGTATGGGCGGGACAGTACGTATCGAGCAGTACTTC. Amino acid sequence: CASSMGGTVRIEQYF.

The CDR3 protein is CASSLAGDRGGYEQYF. CDR3 DNA: TGTGCCAGCAGCTTAGCGGGGGACAGGGGAGGCTACGAGCAGTACTTC. The chain carries TRBV7-8 and TRBJ2-7; 10 nucleotides line up with TRBD1. This CDR3 contains 16 residues. Germline V gene sequence: CDR1 SGHVS, CDR2 FQNEAQ. V lost 0 bases to trimming and J lost 3 bases; unmatched junction nucleotides: 5. Filled out from reference TRBV7-8 and TRBJ2-7, the complete variable domain reads GAGVSQSPRYKVAKRGQDVALRCDPISGHVSLFWYQQALGQGPEFLTYFQNEAQLDKSGLPSDRFFAERPEGSVSTLKIQRTQQEDSAVYLCASSLAGDRGGYEQYFGPGTRLTVT.

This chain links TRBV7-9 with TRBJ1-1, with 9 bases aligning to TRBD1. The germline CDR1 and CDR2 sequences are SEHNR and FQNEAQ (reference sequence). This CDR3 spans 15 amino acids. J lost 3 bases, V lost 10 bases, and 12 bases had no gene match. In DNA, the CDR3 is TGTGCCACCGCGGACAGGGGAGGGTTGGACACTGAAGCTTTCTTT. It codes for CATADRGGLDTEAFF.

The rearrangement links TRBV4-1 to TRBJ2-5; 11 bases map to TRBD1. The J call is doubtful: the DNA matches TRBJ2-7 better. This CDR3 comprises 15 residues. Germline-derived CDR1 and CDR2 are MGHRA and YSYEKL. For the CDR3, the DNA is TGCGCCAGCAGCCAAAGGACAGGGGGCATCGACGAGCAGTACTTC. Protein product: CASSQRTGGIDEQYF.